The TCR beta chain described here comes from a study of T cells in women clearing cervical HPV infection. With regard to this clone: The sequence runs out 3 residues before the end of the CDR3; the remainder is reconstructed from the germline J gene.

Produced via immunoSEQ multiplex PCR; TCRdb's table is partial and in-frame only. This repertoire includes some 31,000 clones. Germline CDR1 and CDR2: SNHLY and FYNNEI. The CDR3 is 13 residues long. With 8 bases removed from V and 1 base from J, the gap between germline ends came to 11 bases. This chain uses TRBV2 with TRBJ2-5, with D tentatively TRBD1 (6 bases). The material sequenced was blood buffy coat. This receptor was identified in a woman aged 18-69 years with a cervical HPV16 infection that either progressed to CIN3+ or cleared (not recorded which). CDR3 sequence: CASWTDIQETQYF. Incomplete CDR3 DNA: TGTGCCAGCTGGACAGATATCCAAGAGACC.